These T cell receptor beta chains were read from a single sample in a study of cytomegalovirus exposure and HLA in healthy donors. The repertoire was sequenced with immunoSEQ multiplex PCR; TCRdb's copy has only in-frame clones and lacks some. The data contain 110,000 to 150,000 clones, 60% to 80% of them singletons. The sample was PBMCs. These receptor sequences come from a man in his forties or fifties in good health and CMV-seronegative. Both conserved end residues are part of each CDR3. Each record gives: clone size, CDR3 length, D gene, V gene, J gene, CDR3 DNA, CDR3 protein. The D gene is left open where the match is weak. Expanded clones get a size class; other rows say once, few or many, or leave the size out.

clone size: few
CDR3 length: 14
D gene: NA
V gene: TRBV6-5
J gene: TRBJ1-1
CDR3 DNA: TGTGCCAGCTCAAAAACCGGGAGGAACACTGAAGCTTTCTTT
CDR3 protein: CASSKTGRNTEAFF

clone size: NA
CDR3 length: 16
D gene: TRBD1
V gene: TRBV6-6
J gene: TRBJ1-4
CDR3 DNA: TGTGCCAGCAGAGCCGTAAGGGGGCGGACTAATGAAAAACTGTTTTTT
CDR3 protein: CASRAVRGRTNEKLFF

clone size: NA
CDR3 length: 15
D gene: NA
V gene: TRBV7-8
J gene: TRBJ1-1
CDR3 DNA: TGTGCCAGCAGCTTAGCGGGGAGGGTGGAACCTGAAGCTTTCTTT
CDR3 protein: CASSLAGRVEPEAFF

clone size: NA
CDR3 length: 16
D gene: TRBD1
V gene: TRBV19
J gene: TRBJ1-1
CDR3 DNA: TGTGCCAGTAGTGAGACAGGGCACAAAGGGAACACTGAAGCTTTCTTT
CDR3 protein: CASSETGHKGNTEAFF

clone size: NA
CDR3 length: 17
D gene: TRBD1
V gene: TRBV7-6
J gene: TRBJ2-7
CDR3 DNA: TGTGCCAGCAGCCCGAGAGTCTGGGACAGGGACGCCTACGAGCAGTACTTC
CDR3 protein: CASSPRVWDRDAYEQYF

clone size: NA
CDR3 length: 14
D gene: TRBD1
V gene: TRBV18
J gene: TRBJ1-2
CDR3 DNA: TGTGCCAGCTCACCAGTGGGACAGGGGGACGGCTACACCTTC
CDR3 protein: CASSPVGQGDGYTF

clone size: NA
CDR3 length: 15
D gene: TRBD1
V gene: TRBV4-3
J gene: TRBJ2-3
CDR3 DNA: TGCGCCAGCAGCCAGGCCGGACAGGGGTCGGATACGCAGTATTTT
CDR3 protein: CASSQAGQGSDTQYF

clone size: NA
CDR3 length: 14
D gene: NA
V gene: TRBV11-3
J gene: TRBJ2-2
CDR3 DNA: TGTGCCAGCTCCCCCGGGGGTTCTACCGGGGAGCTGTTTTTT
CDR3 protein: CASSPGGSTGELFF

clone size: NA
CDR3 length: 13
D gene: TRBD2
V gene: TRBV19
J gene: TRBJ2-7
CDR3 DNA: TGTGCCAGTAGTATCATACTAGCGAACGAGCAGTACTTC
CDR3 protein: CASSIILANEQYF

clone size: NA
CDR3 length: 16
D gene: NA
V gene: TRBV12-5
J gene: TRBJ2-5
CDR3 DNA: TGTGCTAGTGGTTTGGGAACAGGCCAACCCGAGGAGACCCAGTACTTC
CDR3 protein: CASGLGTGQPEETQYF

clone size: NA
CDR3 length: 14
D gene: NA
V gene: TRBV5-1
J gene: TRBJ1-2
CDR3 DNA: TGCGCCAGCAGCTTGAGCGACAGCAACTATGGCTACACCTTC
CDR3 protein: CASSLSDSNYGYTF